These T cell receptor beta chains were read from a single sample in a study of T-cell memory formation after mild COVID-19. A single record per CDR3 protein comes from TCRdb applying MiXCR to the 5' RACE reads. The sample has about 200,000 distinct CDR3 sequences; 16% are singletons. Sequencing input: PBMCs or a T cell subset sorted from them (not recorded which). All receptors derive from an adult woman who had mild COVID-19 (a few samples of this study predate the infection). Cell type and time point are not known. The CDR3 runs from the conserved cysteine through the conserved F or W. The order of the fields is D gene, V gene, J gene, clone size, CDR3 DNA, CDR3 protein. The D gene is left open where the match is weak. A row's size may be missing; if present it is once, few, many or a size class.

D gene: -; V gene: TRBV10-3; J gene: TRBJ1-6; clone size: once; CDR3 DNA: TGTGCCACCCTACCCTCCTATAATTCACCCCTCCACTTT; CDR3 protein: CATLPSYNSPLHF
D gene: -; V gene: TRBV5-1; J gene: TRBJ2-2; clone size: -; CDR3 DNA: TGCGCCAGCAGCTTGGAATTGAAGGTGAACACCGGGGAGCTGTTTTTT; CDR3 protein: CASSLELKVNTGELFF
D gene: -; V gene: TRBV5-1; J gene: TRBJ1-3; clone size: few; CDR3 DNA: TGCGCCAGTGCCGACGGCGGCTCTGGAAACACCATATATTTT; CDR3 protein: CASADGGSGNTIYF
D gene: -; V gene: TRBV10-3; J gene: TRBJ2-5; clone size: -; CDR3 DNA: TGTGCCATCAGTGAGCCTCCACAAGAGACCCAGTACTTC; CDR3 protein: CAISEPPQETQYF
D gene: TRBD2; V gene: TRBV2; J gene: TRBJ2-5; clone size: -; CDR3 DNA: TGTGCCAGCAGTGGCCAGCGGGGTGGATCATGGACCCAGTACTTC; CDR3 protein: CASSGQRGGSWTQYF
D gene: TRBD1; V gene: TRBV14; J gene: TRBJ2-7; clone size: few; CDR3 DNA: TGTGCCAGCAGCCTTCAAGGGGGCTGGTCCTACGAGCAGTACTTC; CDR3 protein: CASSLQGGWSYEQYF
D gene: -; V gene: TRBV4-2; J gene: TRBJ1-1; clone size: -; CDR3 DNA: TGTGCCAGCAGCCAAGATCTGGGCAGGGCGGTCACTGAAGCTTTCTTT; CDR3 protein: CASSQDLGRAVTEAFF
D gene: -; V gene: TRBV7-9; J gene: TRBJ1-1; clone size: -; CDR3 DNA: TGTGCCAGCACCAGACAGCTGAACACTGAAGCTTTCTTT; CDR3 protein: CASTRQLNTEAFF
D gene: -; V gene: TRBV14; J gene: TRBJ2-1; clone size: -; CDR3 DNA: TGTGCCAGCAGCAGTAAGGGCAGGATTCACTACAATGAGCAGTTCTTC; CDR3 protein: CASSSKGRIHYNEQFF
D gene: -; V gene: TRBV3-1; J gene: TRBJ1-1; clone size: few; CDR3 DNA: TGTGCCAGCGGCGTACAGGGTTTGCACACTGAAGCTTTCTTT; CDR3 protein: CASGVQGLHTEAFF
D gene: TRBD1; V gene: TRBV5-1; J gene: TRBJ2-2; clone size: few; CDR3 DNA: TGCGCCAGCGAGGGAGGACAGGGGACCACCGGGGAGCTGTTTTTT; CDR3 protein: CASEGGQGTTGELFF
D gene: -; V gene: TRBV7-6; J gene: TRBJ2-5; clone size: few; CDR3 DNA: TGTGCCAGCAGCGATACAGGGAAACAAGAGACCCAGTACTTC; CDR3 protein: CASSDTGKQETQYF
D gene: -; V gene: TRBV5-1; J gene: TRBJ2-1; clone size: few; CDR3 DNA: TGCGCCAGCAGCCAAGACGGGGGGCGCCATGAGCAGTTCTTC; CDR3 protein: CASSQDGGRHEQFF
D gene: TRBD2; V gene: TRBV5-1; J gene: TRBJ2-5; clone size: few; CDR3 DNA: TGCGCCAGCAGAAGAAGACTAGCGGGGGACGAAGAGACCCAGTACTTC; CDR3 protein: CASRRRLAGDEETQYF
D gene: TRBD2; V gene: TRBV7-2; J gene: TRBJ2-7; clone size: -; CDR3 DNA: TGTGCCAGCAGTTTCCAGCGGGGGGCCTTCTACGAGCAGTACTTC; CDR3 protein: CASSFQRGAFYEQYF
D gene: -; V gene: TRBV5-1; J gene: TRBJ2-3; clone size: once; CDR3 DNA: TGCGCCAGCAGCTTGGTGGGGGCTCTGAGAGATACGCAGTATTTT; CDR3 protein: CASSLVGALRDTQYF
D gene: -; V gene: TRBV25-1; J gene: TRBJ1-1; clone size: -; CDR3 DNA: TGTGCCAGCAGTGGACCTGTAAACACTGAAGCTTTCTTT; CDR3 protein: CASSGPVNTEAFF
D gene: TRBD2; V gene: TRBV27; J gene: TRBJ2-1; clone size: -; CDR3 DNA: TGTGCCAGCAGTCTCCGGACTAGCGGCAGTAACAATGAGCAGTTCTTC; CDR3 protein: CASSLRTSGSNNEQFF
D gene: TRBD1; V gene: TRBV7-9; J gene: TRBJ1-4; clone size: -; CDR3 DNA: TGTGCCAGCAGCTTCGGGACAGGGGGCCGTGAAAAACTGTTTTTT; CDR3 protein: CASSFGTGGREKLFF
D gene: TRBD1; V gene: TRBV20-1; J gene: TRBJ1-5; clone size: -; CDR3 DNA: TGCAGTGCTAGAGATTTGGGACAGGGCCCCCAGCCCCAGCATTTT; CDR3 protein: CSARDLGQGPQPQHF
D gene: TRBD1; V gene: TRBV5-4; J gene: TRBJ2-2; clone size: -; CDR3 DNA: TGTGCCAGCAGTGGCAGGGGGCCCGGGGAGCTGTTTTTT; CDR3 protein: CASSGRGPGELFF
D gene: -; V gene: TRBV29-1; J gene: TRBJ1-1; clone size: few; CDR3 DNA: TGCAGCGTTGAACTATCCACTGGGGCAGTGCGTGCTTTCTTT; CDR3 protein: CSVELSTGAVRAFF
D gene: TRBD2; V gene: TRBV12-3/TRBV12-4; J gene: TRBJ2-3; clone size: many; CDR3 DNA: TGTGCCAGCAGGACTAGCGGGGGCCGCACAGATACGCAGTATTTT; CDR3 protein: CASRTSGGRTDTQYF
D gene: TRBD1; V gene: TRBV5-4; J gene: TRBJ1-2; clone size: -; CDR3 DNA: TGTGCCAGCAAGGGGGCGAAGGCTGGCTACACCTTC; CDR3 protein: CASKGAKAGYTF
D gene: -; V gene: TRBV12-3/TRBV12-4; J gene: TRBJ1-1; clone size: -; CDR3 DNA: TGTGCCAGCAGTGAACATCAGAACACTGAAGCTTTCTTT; CDR3 protein: CASSEHQNTEAFF
D gene: -; V gene: TRBV24-1; J gene: TRBJ2-7; clone size: few; CDR3 DNA: TGTGCCACCAGTGATTCCGACGCCCACACCTACGAGCAGTACTTC; CDR3 protein: CATSDSDAHTYEQYF
D gene: -; V gene: TRBV19; J gene: TRBJ2-1; clone size: once; CDR3 DNA: -; CDR3 protein: CASSSGGVRLAGNEQFF
D gene: -; V gene: TRBV5-1; J gene: TRBJ1-1; clone size: few; CDR3 DNA: TGCGCCAGCGGGGGCTTGGCTCGGGGGCAGAACACTGAAGCTTTCTTT; CDR3 protein: CASGGLARGQNTEAFF
D gene: TRBD1; V gene: TRBV7-8; J gene: TRBJ2-7; clone size: -; CDR3 DNA: TGTGCCAGCAGCCCCCGGACAGGGGGCCTCTACGAGCAGTACTTC; CDR3 protein: CASSPRTGGLYEQYF